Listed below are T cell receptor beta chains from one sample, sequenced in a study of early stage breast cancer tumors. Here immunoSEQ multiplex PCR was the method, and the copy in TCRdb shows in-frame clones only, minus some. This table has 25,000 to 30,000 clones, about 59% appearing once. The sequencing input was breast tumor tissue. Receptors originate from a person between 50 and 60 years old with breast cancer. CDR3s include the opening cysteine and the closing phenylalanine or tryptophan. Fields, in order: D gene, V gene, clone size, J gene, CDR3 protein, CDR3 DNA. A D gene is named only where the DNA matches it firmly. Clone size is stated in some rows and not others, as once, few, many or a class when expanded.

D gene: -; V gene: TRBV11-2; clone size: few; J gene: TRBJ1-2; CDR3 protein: CASSLDTSNYGYTF; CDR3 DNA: TGTGCCAGCAGCTTAGACACGTCTAACTATGGCTACACCTTC
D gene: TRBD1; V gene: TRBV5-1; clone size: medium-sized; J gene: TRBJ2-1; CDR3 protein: CASSVRTGDNNEQFF; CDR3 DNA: TGCGCCAGCAGCGTCCGGACAGGGGATAATAATGAGCAGTTCTTC
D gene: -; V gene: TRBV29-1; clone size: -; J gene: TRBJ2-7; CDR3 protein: CSVSREGGSEQYF; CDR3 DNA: TGCAGCGTTTCCAGGGAAGGAGGCTCCGAGCAGTACTTC
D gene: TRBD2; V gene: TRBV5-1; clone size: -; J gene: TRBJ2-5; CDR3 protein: CASSLFGGGVQETQYF; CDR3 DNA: TGCGCCAGCAGCTTGTTCGGGGGGGGCGTACAGGAGACCCAGTACTTC
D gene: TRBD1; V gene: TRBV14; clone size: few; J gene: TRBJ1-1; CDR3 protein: CASSPRDRGSNTEAFF; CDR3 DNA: TGTGCCAGCAGCCCCCGGGACAGGGGTTCGAACACTGAAGCTTTCTTT
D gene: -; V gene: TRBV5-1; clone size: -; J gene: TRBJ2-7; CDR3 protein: CASSLEVSAPYEQYF; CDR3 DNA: TGCGCCAGCAGCTTGGAGGTGTCAGCTCCCTACGAGCAGTACTTC
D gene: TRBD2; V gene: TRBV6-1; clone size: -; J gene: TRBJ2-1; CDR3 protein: CASSWGGEQFF; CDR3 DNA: TGTGCCAGCAGTTGGGGGGGTGAGCAGTTCTTC
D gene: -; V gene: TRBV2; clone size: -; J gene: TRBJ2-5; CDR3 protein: CASRQEKTQYF; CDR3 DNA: TGTGCCAGCAGGCAGGAAAAGACCCAGTACTTC
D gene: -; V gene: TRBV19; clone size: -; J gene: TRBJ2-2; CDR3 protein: CASSISTVTGELFF; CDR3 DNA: TGTGCCAGTAGTATTTCGACTGTAACCGGGGAGCTGTTTTTT
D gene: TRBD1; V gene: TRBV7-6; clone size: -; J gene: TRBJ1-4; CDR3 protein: CASSLAGTGINEKLFF; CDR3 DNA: TGTGCCAGCAGCTTAGCCGGGACAGGGATTAATGAAAAACTGTTTTTT
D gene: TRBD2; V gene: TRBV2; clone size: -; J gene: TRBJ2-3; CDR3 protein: CASSAGREGPADTQYF; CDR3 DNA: TGTGCCAGCAGTGCCGGTCGGGAGGGCCCGGCAGATACGCAGTATTTT
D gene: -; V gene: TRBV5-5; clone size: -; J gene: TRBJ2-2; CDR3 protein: CASSQVAYSSGNTGELFF; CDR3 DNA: TGTGCCAGCAGCCAAGTTGCTTACTCAAGCGGGAACACCGGGGAGCTGTTTTTT
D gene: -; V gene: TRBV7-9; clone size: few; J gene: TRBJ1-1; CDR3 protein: CASSPGTLNEAFF; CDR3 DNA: TGTGCCAGCAGCCCAGGTACGCTTAATGAAGCTTTCTTT
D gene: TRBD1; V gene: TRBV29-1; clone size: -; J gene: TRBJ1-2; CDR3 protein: CSVDRTGDRGYTF; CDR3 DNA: TGCAGCGTGGATAGGACAGGGGATAGGGGCTACACCTTC
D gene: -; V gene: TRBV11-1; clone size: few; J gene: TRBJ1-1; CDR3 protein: CASSFRRTRQALNTEAFF; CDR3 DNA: TGTGCCAGCAGCTTTCGACGGACTAGACAGGCGCTTAACACTGAAGCTTTCTTT
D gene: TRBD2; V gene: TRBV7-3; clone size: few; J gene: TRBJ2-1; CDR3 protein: CASSRAGGAYNEQFF; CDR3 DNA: TGTGCCAGCAGTAGAGCGGGAGGCGCCTACAATGAGCAGTTCTTC
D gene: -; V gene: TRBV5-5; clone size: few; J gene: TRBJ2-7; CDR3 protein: CASSLRSTIYEQYF; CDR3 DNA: TGTGCCAGCAGCTTGCGGTCGACAATCTACGAGCAGTACTTC
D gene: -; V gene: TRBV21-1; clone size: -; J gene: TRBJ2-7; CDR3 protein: CASSKALYYRESYEQYF; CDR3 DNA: TGTGCCAGCAGCAAAGCGCTTTATTACAGAGAATCCTACGAGCAGTACTTC
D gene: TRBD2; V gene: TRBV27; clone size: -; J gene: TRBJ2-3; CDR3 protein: CASSSPSGRGDTQYF; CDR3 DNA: TGTGCCAGCAGTTCTCCTAGCGGGAGGGGAGATACGCAGTATTTT
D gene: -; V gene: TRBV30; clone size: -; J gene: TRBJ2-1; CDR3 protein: CAWSLAGTYNEQFF; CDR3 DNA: TGTGCCTGGAGTTTAGCAGGGACCTACAATGAGCAGTTCTTC
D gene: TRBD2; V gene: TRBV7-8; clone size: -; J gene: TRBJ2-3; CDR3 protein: CASSLELAGGTDTQYF; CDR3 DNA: TGTGCCAGCAGCTTAGAACTAGCGGGGGGCACAGATACGCAGTATTTT
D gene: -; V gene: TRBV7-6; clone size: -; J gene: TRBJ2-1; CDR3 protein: CASSPRRLGGNNEQFF; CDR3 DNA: TGTGCCAGCAGCCCGAGAAGACTAGGTGGGAACAATGAGCAGTTCTTC
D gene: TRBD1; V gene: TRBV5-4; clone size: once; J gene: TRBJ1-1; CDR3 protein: CASSLQGVNTEAFF; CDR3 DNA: TGTGCCAGCAGCCTACAGGGGGTCAACACTGAAGCTTTCTTT
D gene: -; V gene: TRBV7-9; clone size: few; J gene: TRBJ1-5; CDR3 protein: CASSLAVRRVCQPQHF; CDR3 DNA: TGTGCCAGCAGCTTAGCCGTCAGGCGAGTATGCCAGCCCCAGCATTTT
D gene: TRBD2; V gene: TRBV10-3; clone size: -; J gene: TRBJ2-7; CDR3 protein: CAISESTGLAGGYEQYF; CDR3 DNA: TGTGCCATCAGTGAGTCGACGGGACTAGCGGGAGGGTACGAGCAGTACTTC
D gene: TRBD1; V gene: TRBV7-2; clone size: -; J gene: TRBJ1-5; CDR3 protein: CASSLQGLNQPQHF; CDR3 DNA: TGTGCCAGCAGCCTACAGGGGCTCAATCAGCCCCAGCATTTT
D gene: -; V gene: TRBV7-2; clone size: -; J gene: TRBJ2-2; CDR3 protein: CASSQGGTYTGELFF; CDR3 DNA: TGTGCCAGCAGCCAAGGGGGAACTTACACCGGGGAGCTGTTTTTT
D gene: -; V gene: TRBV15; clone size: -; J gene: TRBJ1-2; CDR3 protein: CATSKGRGEGYGYTF; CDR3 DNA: TGTGCCACCAGCAAGGGGAGGGGCGAAGGCTATGGCTACACCTTC
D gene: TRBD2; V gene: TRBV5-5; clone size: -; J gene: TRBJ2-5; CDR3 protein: CASSLGSGGETQYF; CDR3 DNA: TGTGCCAGCAGCTTGGGTAGCGGGGGTGAGACCCAGTACTTC
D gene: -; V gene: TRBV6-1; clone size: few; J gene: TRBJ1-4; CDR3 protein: CASSEIYEKLFF; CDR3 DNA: TGTGCCAGCAGTGAGATTTATGAAAAACTGTTTTTT
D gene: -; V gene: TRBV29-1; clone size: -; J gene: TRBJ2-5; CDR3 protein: CSVGGDQETQYF; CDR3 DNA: TGCAGCGTTGGGGGGGACCAAGAGACCCAGTACTTC
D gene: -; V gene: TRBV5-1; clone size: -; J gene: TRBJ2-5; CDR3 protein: CASSLEASSPETQYF; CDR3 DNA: TGCGCCAGCAGCTTGGAGGCTAGTTCCCCAGAGACCCAGTACTTC
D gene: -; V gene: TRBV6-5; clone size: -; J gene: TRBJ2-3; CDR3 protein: CASTSLHDTQYF; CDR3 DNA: TGTGCCAGCACTTCACTACACGATACGCAGTATTTT
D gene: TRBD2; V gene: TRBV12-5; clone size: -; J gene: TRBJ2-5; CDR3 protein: CASGLVYSGTSGSQETQYF; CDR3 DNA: TGTGCTAGTGGTTTGGTATATTCAGGGACTAGCGGCTCCCAAGAGACCCAGTACTTC
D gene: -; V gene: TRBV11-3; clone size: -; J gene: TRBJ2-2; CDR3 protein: CASSLESGNTGELFF; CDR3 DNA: TGTGCCAGCAGCTTAGAATCCGGGAACACCGGGGAGCTGTTTTTT
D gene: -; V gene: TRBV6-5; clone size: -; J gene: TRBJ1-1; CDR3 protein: CASSYMQGNTEAFF; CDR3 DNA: TGTGCCAGCAGTTACATGCAGGGGAACACTGAAGCTTTCTTT
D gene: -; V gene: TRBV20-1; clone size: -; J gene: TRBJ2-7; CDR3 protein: CSARSVGEQYF; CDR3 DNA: TGCAGTGCTAGATCGGTGGGCGAGCAGTACTTC
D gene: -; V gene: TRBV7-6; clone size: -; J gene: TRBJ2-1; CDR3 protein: CASSLAQQTVYNEQFF; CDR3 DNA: TGTGCCAGCAGCTTAGCGCAGCAGACAGTCTACAATGAGCAGTTCTTC
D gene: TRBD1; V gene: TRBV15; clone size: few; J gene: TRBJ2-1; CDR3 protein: CATSRDTSGTGNEQFF; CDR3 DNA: TGTGCCACCAGCAGAGATACCAGCGGGACAGGGAATGAGCAGTTCTTC
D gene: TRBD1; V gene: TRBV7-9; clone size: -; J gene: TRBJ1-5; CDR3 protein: CASSLGQGPNQPQHF; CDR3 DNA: TGTGCCAGCAGCTTAGGACAGGGACCCAATCAGCCCCAGCATTTT
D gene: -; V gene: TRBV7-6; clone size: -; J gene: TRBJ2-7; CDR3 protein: CASSFSVGSAYEQYF; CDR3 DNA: TGTGCCAGCAGCTTTTCAGTGGGGAGCGCCTACGAGCAGTACTTC
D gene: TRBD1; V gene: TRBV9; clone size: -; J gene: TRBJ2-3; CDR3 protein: CASSVGVGGRTDTQYF; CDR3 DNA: TGTGCCAGCAGCGTAGGGGTAGGGGGCAGGACAGATACGCAGTATTTT
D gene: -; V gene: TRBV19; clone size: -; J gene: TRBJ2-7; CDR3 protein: CASSIRERYEQYF; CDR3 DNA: TGTGCCAGTAGTATCCGGGAGCGGTACGAGCAGTACTTC
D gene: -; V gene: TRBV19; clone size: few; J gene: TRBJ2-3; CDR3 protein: CASRPAATDTQYF; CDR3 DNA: TGTGCCAGTAGGCCGGCGGCCACAGATACGCAGTATTTT
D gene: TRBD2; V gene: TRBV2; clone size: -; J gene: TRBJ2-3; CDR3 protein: CASSTGTSGITDTQYF; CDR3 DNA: TGTGCCAGCAGCACAGGGACTAGCGGGATCACAGATACGCAGTATTTT
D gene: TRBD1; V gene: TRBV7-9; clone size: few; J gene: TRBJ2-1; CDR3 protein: CASSLAGTGVNNEQFF; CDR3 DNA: TGTGCCAGCAGCTTAGCCGGAACAGGGGTTAACAATGAGCAGTTCTTC
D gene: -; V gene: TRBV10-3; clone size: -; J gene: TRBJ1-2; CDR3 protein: CAISDLRWCGYTF; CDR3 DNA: TGTGCCATCAGTGACCTAAGGTGGTGTGGCTACACCTTC
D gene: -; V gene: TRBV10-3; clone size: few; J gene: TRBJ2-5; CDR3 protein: CAISDSAQGETQYF; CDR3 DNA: TGTGCCATCAGTGATTCGGCGCAGGGGGAGACCCAGTACTTC
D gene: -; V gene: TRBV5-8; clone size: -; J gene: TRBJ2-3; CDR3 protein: CADGRELTDTQYF; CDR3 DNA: TGTGCCGACGGTCGGGAACTCACAGATACGCAGTATTTT
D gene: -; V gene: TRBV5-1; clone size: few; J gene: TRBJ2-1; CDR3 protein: CASSLEQGPYNEQFF; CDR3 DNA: TGCGCCAGCAGCTTGGAACAGGGCCCCTACAATGAGCAGTTCTTC
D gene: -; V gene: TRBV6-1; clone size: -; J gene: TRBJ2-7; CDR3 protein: CASTGQGYEQYF; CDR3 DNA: TGTGCCAGCACGGGGCAGGGGTACGAGCAGTACTTC
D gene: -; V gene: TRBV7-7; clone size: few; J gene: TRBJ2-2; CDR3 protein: CASSGRSTGELFF; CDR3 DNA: TGTGCTAGCAGCGGTCGGAGCACCGGGGAGCTGTTTTTT
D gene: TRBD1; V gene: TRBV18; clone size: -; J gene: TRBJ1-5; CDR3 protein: CASSGGTGNNQPQHF; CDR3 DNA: TGTGCCAGCTCAGGCGGGACAGGGAACAATCAGCCCCAGCATTTT
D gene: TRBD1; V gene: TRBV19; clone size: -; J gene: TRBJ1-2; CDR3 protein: CASSELTGTGISYTF; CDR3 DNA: TGTGCCAGTAGTGAACTTACCGGGACAGGGATCAGCTACACCTTC
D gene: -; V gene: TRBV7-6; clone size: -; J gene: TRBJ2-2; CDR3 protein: CASSSAGAGGELFF; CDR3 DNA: TGTGCCAGCAGCTCCGCAGGGGCGGGGGGGGAGCTGTTTTTT